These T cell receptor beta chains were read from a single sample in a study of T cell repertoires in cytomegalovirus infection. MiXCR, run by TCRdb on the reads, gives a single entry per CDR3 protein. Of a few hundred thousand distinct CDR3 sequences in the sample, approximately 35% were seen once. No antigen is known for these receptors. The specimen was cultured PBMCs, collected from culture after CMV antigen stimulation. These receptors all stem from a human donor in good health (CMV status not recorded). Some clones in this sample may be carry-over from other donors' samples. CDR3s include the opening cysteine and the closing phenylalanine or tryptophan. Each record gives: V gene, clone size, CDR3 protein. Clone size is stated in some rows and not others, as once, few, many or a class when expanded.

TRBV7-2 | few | CASRRLAGVLGQETQYF
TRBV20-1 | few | CSAPDRDHSGNTIYF
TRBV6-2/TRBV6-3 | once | CASSPPPPLAGAVDTQYF
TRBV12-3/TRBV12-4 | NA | CASREGTVSYNEQFF
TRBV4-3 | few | CASSRETGRNEQFF
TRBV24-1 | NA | CATSDQSRTDTQYF
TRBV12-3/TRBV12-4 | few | CASSKRVTEAFF
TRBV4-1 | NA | CASRSSSRREQFF
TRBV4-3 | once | CASSQPVSSYEQYF
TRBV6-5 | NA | CASSWARPGLAGGETQYF
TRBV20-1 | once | CSASLAVSSYNEQFF
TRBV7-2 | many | CASSPEVAGASDTQYF
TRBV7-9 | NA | CASSPQAGAFF
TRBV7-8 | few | CASSLARVRGQPQHF
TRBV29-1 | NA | CSVVGAPFEQYF
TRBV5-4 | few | CASSLVGYNSPLHF